Sequencing of this T cell receptor (beta chain) was carried out in a study of blood T cells in healthy people across ages (dated by TCRdb to 2013 to 2016). Looking at the study overall: In model experiments, roughly one uniquely barcoded TCR beta cDNA molecule per two T cells was captured by template switching. The donors were divided into four age groups: young (average roughly 17 years), middle-aged (approximately 41), aged (approximately 59) and long-lived (roughly 82). To avoid experimental bias, donors of different ages were spread randomly across the sequencing lanes. Two additional independent replicas of 1 million unique cDNA reads from the same blood draw were analyzed for two donors (one aged 18 to 30 and one aged 80 or older). Age-related changes in TCR beta repertoire diversity were measured in the study by deep sequencing normalized with unique cDNA molecular identifiers.

Libraries were built with 5' RACE. For sequencing, an Illumina HiSeq 2500 was employed. A second PCR of roughly 7 to 11 cycles was run with a J-beta primer mix and a sample-barcoded 5' primer. Each TCR beta cDNA molecule received a unique molecular identifier from a template-switch 5' adaptor carrying 12 random nucleotides. Each sample yielded at least 3 million CDR3-containing paired-end reads. First-strand cDNA was synthesized from all RNA with the Mint cDNA synthesis kit, primed by a TRBC-specific oligonucleotide. All cDNA was treated with uracil-DNA glycosylase and then went through a first 18-cycle PCR with the universal primers M1SS and BC2_uni_R. The paper's data handling went like this. For normalization, 1 million high-quality reads were randomly selected from each sample, with every read carrying a distinct molecular identifier. Reads sharing molecular identifiers were discarded rather than binned into consensus sequences. MiTCR, run with a Q25 quality threshold and the strictest error-elimination algorithm, handled CDR3 identification, clonotype clustering and error correction. Lower-bound total TCR beta diversity was estimated with a nonparametric unseen species model using Euler transformation. In TCRdb, the public reads were trimmed at Q25 with fastp and aligned with MiXCR, with productive beta chains retained. Each entry merges the rows of one CDR3 protein and shows their most common DNA and genes. In this record, the V and J calls reflect TCRdb's handling and not the investigators' own analysis. Counted in this sample were about 1.8 million distinct CDR3 sequences; about 49% of them appeared once. In total, the top ten clones hold about 2.1% of the sample.

General conclusions and limits of the study: Estimates of total diversity based on one million sequenced T cells were considered lower bounds and underestimates. The long-lived group showed more naive CD4+ T cells, fewer expanded clones and increased TCR diversity than the aged group, suggesting age selection. As age increased, observed TCR beta diversity per million T cells dropped in a roughly linear way, and a significant reduction was already evident by age 40. Because donor CMV infection status was unknown, age-related changes in expanded clonotypes were potentially confounded. Bulk unsorted PBMC profiling prevented conclusive comparison of naive and antigen-experienced compartments. There was a strong correlation between observed TCR beta diversity and the percentage of naive T cells measured by flow cytometry.

Donors were 35 to 40 systemically healthy Caucasian individuals from Russia aged 6 to 90 years. Around 10 milliliters of peripheral blood were collected from each donor into EDTA-treated Vacutainer tubes. Ficoll-Paque density-gradient centrifugation was used to isolate PBMCs, with at least 7 million per sample. Total RNA, at least 6 micrograms per sample, was extracted from PBMCs with Trizol reagent. For every donor, flow cytometry on a PBMC aliquot measured the percentage of naive CD45RAhigh/CD27high T cells. This clonotype was recorded once. The specificity of this receptor is unknown. Base qualities are missing; no much larger clone stands one base away. Input material: blood. The TCR was taken from a woman aged 40-49 years in good health.

The DNA sequence follows: TGTGCCAGCAGTTTATGGCGGGGGCGTACCTACAATGAGCAGTACTTC. This codes for CASSLWRGRTYNEQYF. The chain is assembled from TRBV6-5 and TRBJ2-5; the best D guess is TRBD2, with 7 bases matching. The CDR3, from cysteine to phenylalanine, totals 16 residues. The entry retains the CDR3 DNA only, 48 bases that are in frame from base 1. CDR1 and CDR2, looked up from the germline V gene, are MNHEY and SVGAGI. At the junction V is shortened by 4 bases and J by 11 bases, with 26 bases in between.